This T cell receptor (beta chain) was documented in a study of blood T cell repertoires in COVID-19. The wider study: From the United States, Italy and Spain came samples of acute and convalescent COVID-19. PBMCs, B-cell-depleted T cells, or T cells were the source of the cDNA or gDNA that made up the material.

This clone has only one observation. The CDR3 has 15 residues. Germline-derived CDR1 and CDR2 are SNHLY and FYNNEI. Trimming at V came to 7 bases and at J to 5 bases, leaving 8 bases not matched to a gene. Original methodology: For nucleated cells, counts were estimated from reference gene primer amplification. Assay: immunoSEQ multiplex PCR; the TCRdb copy retains only in-frame clones and omits some. V, J and clone size derive from that table, while D and trimming were established from the DNA sequence. The profile shows roughly 50,000 clones, 70% to 90% of them singletons. The TCR was taken from a woman aged 55-70 years with active COVID-19. The chain carries TRBV2 and TRBJ2-2; 9 bases are a match to TRBD1. The source material was peripheral blood. The CDR3 nucleotides are TGTGCCAGCAAAAAAGAGACAGGGGGTACCGGGGAGCTGTTTTTT. It is translated as CASKKETGGTGELFF.